Reported below is one T cell receptor beta chain. Its antigen is still unknown. One end of the junction does not line up with germline, which may come from a read error. The CDR3 spans 15 residues. The germline CDR1 and CDR2 sequences are SSHAT and FNYEAQ (reference sequence). This record belongs to a study of cytomegalovirus exposure and HLA in healthy donors. The PCR used 60 Vbeta and 13 Jbeta primers. Repertoires were generated with immunoSEQ multiplex PCR, while TCRdb's copy carries only in-frame clones and drops some. The repertoire has a few hundred thousand clones, just under 85% of them found once; the top ten carry roughly 2%. Study results and limitations: Later work associated fewer than 20,000 TCR beta sequences with HLA alleles at 0.05 false discovery rate. For TCR beta chains, V- and J-gene trimming was later linked to a missense DCLRE1C variant. A list of approximately 150 TCR beta chains associated with cytomegalovirus was given.

Material for sequencing was PBMCs. The chain carries TRBV7-7 and TRBJ1-4; possibly TRBD1 for D (5 bases). This receptor was taken from a woman aged 40 to 49 in good health and CMV-seropositive. The CDR3 DNA reads TGTGCTAGCAGCTTAGCTGGGGCTCGGGCTGAAAAACTGTTTTTT. Protein: CASSLAGARAEKLFF.